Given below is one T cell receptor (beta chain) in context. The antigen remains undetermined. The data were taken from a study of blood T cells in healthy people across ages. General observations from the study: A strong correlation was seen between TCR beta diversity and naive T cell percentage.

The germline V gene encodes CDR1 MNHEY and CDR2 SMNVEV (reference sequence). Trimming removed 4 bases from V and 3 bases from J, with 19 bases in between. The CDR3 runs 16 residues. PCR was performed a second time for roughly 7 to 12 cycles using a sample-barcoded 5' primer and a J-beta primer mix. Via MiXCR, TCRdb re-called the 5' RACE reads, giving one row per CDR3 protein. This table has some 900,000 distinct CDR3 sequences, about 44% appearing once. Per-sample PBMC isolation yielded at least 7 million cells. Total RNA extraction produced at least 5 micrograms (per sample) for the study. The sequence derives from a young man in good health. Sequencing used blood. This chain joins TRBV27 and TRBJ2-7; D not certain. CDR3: CASSYPPARLHYEQYF. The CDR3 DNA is TGTGCCAGCAGTTACCCGCCTGCCAGGCTACACTACGAGCAGTACTTC.